Given below is one T cell receptor (beta chain) in context. After removal of 0 bases from V and 5 bases from J, the junction contained 6 bases not matched to a gene. This CDR3 is 16 amino acids long. Per germline, CDR1 LNHDA and CDR2 SQIVND (reference sequence). These data originate in a study of technical replicates of blood from a few donors. Measured with immunoSEQ multiplex PCR; TCRdb has only the in-frame clones, and not every one. The sample shows around 57,000 clones, approximately 97% of them seen only once. The clonotype originates from a human donor in good health. Sequenced sample: T cells isolated from PBMCs. The J gene is TRBJ2-1, the V gene TRBV19, with 8 bases lining up with TRBD2. The CDR3 spells CASSIDTGLVNNEQFF. CDR3 sequence (DNA): TGTGCCAGTAGTATAGATACGGGACTAGTGAACAATGAGCAGTTCTTC.